The 16 T cell receptor beta chains below all came from one sample that was sequenced in a study of T cell changes during pregnancy in multiple sclerosis. Only in-frame clones appear in the TCRdb table, and some are missing; sequencing was by immunoSEQ multiplex PCR. This sample has around 50,000 clones, with approximately 90% found just once. Sequenced here: peripheral blood, sampled in the first trimester of pregnancy. The receptors derive from a female donor with multiple sclerosis, enrolled in a pregnancy study.

V is TRBV2 and J is TRBJ2-2, with 7 bases lining up with TRBD2. This CDR3 has 15 amino acids. Trimming removed 5 bases from V and 1 base from J; junction bases left unmatched: 4. In germline, CDR1 is SNHLY, CDR2 FYNNEI. CDR3 in amino acids: CASSRGVLNTGELFF. CDR3 nucleotide sequence: TGTGCCAGCAGTCGGGGGGTACTGAACACCGGGGAGCTGTTTTTT.

J is TRBJ1-3 and V is TRBV27; D not certain. V was cut by 6 bases and J by 0 bases, with 9 bases left in between. The CDR3 has 14 residues. Germline values: CDR1 MNHEY, CDR2 SMNVEV (reference sequence). CDR3 loop: CASRSASSGNTIYF. The CDR3 nucleotides read TGTGCCAGCAGGTCAGCGAGCTCTGGAAACACCATATATTTT.

V and J are TRBV11-2 and TRBJ1-2; 8 nucleotides line up with TRBD1. Per germline, CDR1 SGHAT and CDR2 FQNNGV. V dropped 4 bases and J dropped 5; count of bases not matched to a gene: 9. The CDR3 runs to 15 residues. The CDR3 DNA reads as TGTGCCAGCAGCTCTGGCAGGGGGCACGGGTATGGCTACACCTTC. This codes for CASSSGRGHGYGYTF.

The genes are TRBV2 and TRBJ2-2; maybe TRBD2 (5 bases). Germline loops: CDR1 SNHLY, CDR2 FYNNEI. The V end was cut by 5 bases, the J end by 6 bases, with 10 bases between. This CDR3 is built from 13 residues. CDR3 DNA sequence: TGTGCCAGCAGTACTAGAACGCCCGGGGAGCTGTTTTTT. Amino acids: CASSTRTPGELFF.

The chain employs TRBV6-1 and TRBJ2-7, with D uncertain. Germline lookup yields CDR1 MNHNS and CDR2 SASEGT. Between the trimmed V and J ends, which lost 8 bases and 3 bases, there was a span of 11 bases. The CDR3 is 12 residues long. The CDR3 reads CASGPEDYEQYF. The CDR3, as DNA: TGTGCCAGCGGTCCCGAGGACTACGAGCAGTACTTC.

This sequence joins TRBV6-1 and TRBJ1-1, with a weak D call TRBD1 (5 bases). Trimming took 6 bases from V and 3 from J, leaving 11 bases between them. Germline-derived CDR1 and CDR2 are MNHNS and SASEGT. The CDR3 runs to 13 residues. In DNA form, the CDR3 reads TGTGCCAGCAGGAAACAGGATTACACTGAAGCTTTCTTT. The encoded protein is CASRKQDYTEAFF.

CDR3 amino acids: CASRPGLAGNTGELFF. CDR3 DNA: TGTGCCAGCAGACCCGGACTAGCGGGGAACACCGGGGAGCTGTTTTTT. The chain couples TRBV5-4 to TRBJ2-2; TRBD2 aligns across 11 bases. The V segment lost 5 bases and the J segment 1 base; nucleotides outside the gene matches: 4. The CDR3 has 16 amino acids. CDR1 and CDR2 from the germline V gene are SGHNT and YYREEE (reference sequence).

V gene TRBV6-8 combines with J gene TRBJ2-7; TRBD1 aligns across 10 bases. With V trimmed by 6 bases and J by 0 bases, 5 bases remained unmatched. CDR1 and CDR2 from the germline V gene are MNHGY and SAAAGT. This CDR3 comprises 15 residues. The CDR3 DNA sequence: TGTGCCAGCAGGCGACAGGGGGCAAGCTCCTACGAGCAGTACTTC. Translating it yields CASRRQGASSYEQYF.

The V gene is TRBV5-1, the J gene TRBJ1-2, with a possible D match to TRBD1 (5 bases). The germline V gene encodes CDR1 SGHRS and CDR2 YFSETQ. Trimming shortened V by 5 bases and J by 6 bases, and 14 bases separated the two germline ends. The CDR3 spans 13 residues. The CDR3 DNA follows: TGCGCCAGCAGTCACCTCGGGGGTAATGGCTACACCTTC. This translates into CASSHLGGNGYTF.

The genes are TRBV5-5 and TRBJ2-7, with D tentatively TRBD2 (5 bases). The CDR3 covers 12 residues. V was pared by 0 bases and J by 4 bases, with 5 bases between. CDR1 and CDR2 from the germline V gene are SGHKS and YYEKEE (reference sequence). The CDR3 coding sequence is TGTGCCAGCAGCTTGGGGACTTACGAGCAGTACTTC. Its translation is CASSLGTYEQYF.

A word on this clone: Other DNA sequences of this sample code for an identical CDR3. The chain links TRBV5-1 to TRBJ2-5, with 12 positions matching TRBD1. Germline V gene sequence: CDR1 SGHRS, CDR2 YFSETQ. The CDR3 runs to 16 residues. The V segment lost 2 bases and the J segment 5 bases; nucleotides outside the gene matches: 7. The CDR3 DNA is TGCGCCAGCAGCTTCGGGGACAGGGGGCGCGGGGAGACCCAGTACTTC. As protein: CASSFGDRGRGETQYF.

The chain has TRBV23-1 and TRBJ1-4; no definite D call. TRBV23-1 falls under the ORF class, with uncertain function. With 6 bases removed from V and 7 bases from J, the gap between germline ends came to 15 bases. This CDR3 has 14 amino acids. The CDR3 DNA reads as TGCGCCAGCAGCAGGCGTTTTGGCGCTGAAAAACTGTTTTTT. It encodes CASSRRFGAEKLFF.

The V gene is TRBV5-6, the J gene TRBJ1-6; D perhaps matches TRBD1 (5 bases). Germline V gene data show CDR1 as SGHDT and CDR2 as YYEEEE. The V and J ends lost 0 bases and 8 bases respectively, with 6 bases between them. CDR3 length equals 13 residues. The CDR3 loop reads CASSLGQYSPLHF. The CDR3 bases are TGTGCCAGCAGCTTGGGACAGTATTCACCCCTCCACTTT.

In nucleotides, the CDR3 is TGTGCCAGCAGCTTACTCGGACTAGCGGGGGGTACAGATACGCAGTATTTT. This sequence encodes CASSLLGLAGGTDTQYF. The rearrangement joins TRBV11-2 to TRBJ2-3, with TRBD2 matching 14 bases. Trimming took 2 bases from V and 3 from J; bases not matched to a gene: 4. The CDR3 sequence is 17 residues long. Germline V gene data show CDR1 as SGHAT and CDR2 as FQNNGV.

The J gene is TRBJ1-2, the V gene TRBV4-3; maybe TRBD1 (5 bases). Germline assignment: CDR1 LGHNA and CDR2 YSLEER. The germline V and J ends were trimmed by 2 bases and 6 bases, with 19 bases remaining between them. This CDR3 contains 16 residues. The CDR3 is CASSQLYLEWGDGYTF. The CDR3 nucleotides read TGCGCCAGCAGCCAACTTTATTTGGAGTGGGGCGATGGCTACACCTTC.

The chain carries TRBV7-9 and TRBJ2-2, with D possibly matching TRBD2 (5 bases). CDR1 is SEHNR and CDR2 is FQNEAQ in the germline V gene (reference sequence). Trimming cost V 4 bases and J 3 bases, with 15 bases left between them. The CDR3 sequence is 16 residues long. The CDR3 DNA is TGTGCCAGCAGCTCCCCCCGCCGGGGTTACACCGGGGAGCTGTTTTTT. Translating gives CASSSPRRGYTGELFF.